This T cell receptor beta chain was observed in a study of blood T cell repertoires in COVID-19. The wider study: Researchers got acute and convalescent COVID-19 samples from the United States, Italy and Spain. PBMCs, B-cell-depleted T cells, or T cells provided the cDNA or gDNA that made up the material.

V lost 3 bases, J lost 0 bases, and 12 bases lay in between. The germline CDR1 and CDR2 sequences are SGHTA and FQGNSA. This CDR3 is built from 16 residues. Authors' analysis steps: Estimation of nucleated cell counts was performed using reference gene primer amplification. Only in-frame clones appear in the TCRdb table, and some are missing; sequencing was by immunoSEQ multiplex PCR. V, J and clone size are taken as reported in that table, and D and trimming were inferred from the DNA itself. This table has about 670,000 clones, 85% to 90% appearing once. This rearrangement joins TRBV7-2 to TRBJ1-3, with D perhaps TRBD1 (5 bases). Sample: peripheral blood. The clonotype originates from a woman aged 18-29 years with acute or convalescent COVID-19. CDR3 in amino acids: CASSFGGTHSGNTIYF. The CDR3 nucleotides are TGTGCCAGCAGCTTTGGGGGGACCCACTCTGGAAACACCATATATTTT.